This TCR beta chain was recorded in a study of cytomegalovirus exposure and HLA in healthy donors. Overall study context: Findings of an earlier analysis included about 120 million unique TCR beta sequences from some 180 million T cells. Study results and limitations: Common viral pathogens were later found to be apparently linked to several of the most significant clusters.

V shed 4 bases and J shed 2 bases, with 8 bases lying between them. Germline V gene data show CDR1 as SQVTM and CDR2 as ANQGSEA. The CDR3 sequence is 12 residues long. For this clone: Its antigen is unknown.

The PCR was carried out with 60 Vbeta primers and 13 Jbeta primers. Profiling relied on immunoSEQ multiplex PCR, and the TCRdb table lists in-frame clones only, not all of them. The sample carries approximately 160,000 clones, roughly 87% recorded once. The chain couples TRBV29-1 to TRBJ1-1; D remains unclear. This TCR was sampled from a girl aged 5-17 years in good health and CMV-seropositive. What was sequenced was PBMCs. The CDR3 sequence: CSVVEANTEAFF. The CDR3 DNA follows: TGCAGCGTTGTAGAGGCAAACACTGAAGCTTTCTTT.